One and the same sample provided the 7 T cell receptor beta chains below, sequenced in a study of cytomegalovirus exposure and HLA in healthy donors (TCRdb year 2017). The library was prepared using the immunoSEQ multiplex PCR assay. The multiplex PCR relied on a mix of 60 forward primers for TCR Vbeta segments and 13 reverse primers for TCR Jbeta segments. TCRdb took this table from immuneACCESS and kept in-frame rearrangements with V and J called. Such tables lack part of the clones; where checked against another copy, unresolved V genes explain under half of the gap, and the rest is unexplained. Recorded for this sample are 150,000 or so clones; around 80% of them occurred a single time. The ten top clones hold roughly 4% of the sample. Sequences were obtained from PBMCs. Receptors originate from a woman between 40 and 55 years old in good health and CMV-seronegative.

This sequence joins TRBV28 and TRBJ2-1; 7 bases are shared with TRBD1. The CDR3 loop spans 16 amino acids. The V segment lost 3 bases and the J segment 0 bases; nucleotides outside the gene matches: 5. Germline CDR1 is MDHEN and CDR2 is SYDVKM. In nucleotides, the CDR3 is TGTGCCAGCAGTTTCCTAGGACAGGCCTCCTACAATGAGCAGTTCTTC. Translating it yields CASSFLGQASYNEQFF.

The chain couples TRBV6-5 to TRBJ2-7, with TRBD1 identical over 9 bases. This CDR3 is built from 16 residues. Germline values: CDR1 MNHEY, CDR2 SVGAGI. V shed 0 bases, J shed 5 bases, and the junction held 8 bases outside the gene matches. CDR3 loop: CASSYSQGARNNEQYF. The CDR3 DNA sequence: TGTGCCAGCAGTTACTCACAGGGGGCGCGTAATAACGAGCAGTACTTC.

The CDR3 here is CASSRGFYNEQFF. CDR3 in DNA: TGTGCCAGCAGCAGGGGGTTTTACAATGAGCAGTTCTTC. The rearrangement joins TRBV5-4 to TRBJ2-1; maybe TRBD1 (6 bases). The ends were cut back, 4 bases at V and 4 bases at J, with 9 bases in the middle. This CDR3 has 13 residues. Looked up from germline, CDR1 is SGHNT and CDR2 is YYREEE (reference sequence).

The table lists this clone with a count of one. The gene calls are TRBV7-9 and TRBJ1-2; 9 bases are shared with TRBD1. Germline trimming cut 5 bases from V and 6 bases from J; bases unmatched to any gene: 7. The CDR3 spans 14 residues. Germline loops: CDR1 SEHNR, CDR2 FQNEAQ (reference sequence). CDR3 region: CASSQTGQGNGYTF. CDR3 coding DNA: TGTGCCAGCAGCCAAACCGGACAGGGGAATGGCTACACCTTC. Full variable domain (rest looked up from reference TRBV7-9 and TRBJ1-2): DTGVSQNPRHKITKRGQNVTFRCDPISEHNRLYWYRQTLGQGPEFLTYFQNEAQLEKSRLLSDRFSAERPKGSFSTLEIQRTEQGDSAMYLCASSQTGQGNGYTFGSGTRLTVV.

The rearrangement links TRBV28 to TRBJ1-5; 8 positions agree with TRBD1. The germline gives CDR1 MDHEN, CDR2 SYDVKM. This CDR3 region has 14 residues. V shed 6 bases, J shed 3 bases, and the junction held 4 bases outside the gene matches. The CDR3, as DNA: TGTGCCAGCAGGGGACAGGCTATCAATCAGCCCCAGCATTTT. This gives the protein CASRGQAINQPQHF. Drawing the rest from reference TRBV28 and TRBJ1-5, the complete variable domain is DVKVTQSSRYLVKRTGEKVFLECVQDMDHENMFWYRQDPGLGLRLIYFSYDVKMKEKGDIPEGYSVSREKKERFSLILESASTNQTSMYLCASRGQAINQPQHFGDGTRLSIL.

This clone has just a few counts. The CDR3 here is CASSLTGPDTQYF. The CDR3 bases are TGCGCCAGCAGCTTGACAGGGCCAGATACGCAGTATTTT. The rearrangement joins TRBV5-1 to TRBJ2-3; maybe TRBD1 (6 bases). The ends were cut back, 1 base at V and 4 bases at J, with 7 bases in the middle. The CDR3 has 13 residues. Germline lookup yields CDR1 SGHRS and CDR2 YFSETQ.

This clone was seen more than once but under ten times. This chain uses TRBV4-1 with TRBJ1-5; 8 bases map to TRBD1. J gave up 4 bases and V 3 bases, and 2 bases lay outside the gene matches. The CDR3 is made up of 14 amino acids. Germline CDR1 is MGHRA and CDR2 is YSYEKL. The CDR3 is CASSQTGENQPQHF. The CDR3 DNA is TGCGCCAGCAGCCAGACAGGGGAAAATCAGCCCCAGCATTTT.